This TCR beta chain was recorded in a study of cytomegalovirus exposure and HLA in healthy donors. The table lists this clone with a few counts. Its target is not known. Study-level results: In vitro assays verified that a few CMV-associated chains recognized CMV antigens specifically. Across all donors, roughly uniform sequencing depth was an assumption of the presence/absence analyses. A highly shared variant cluster was judged a likely technical artifact. Within an earlier analysis, most TCR beta V segments proved productive either about 90% or about 30% of the time.

CDR1 LNHNV and CDR2 YYDKDF come from the germline V gene (reference sequence). Deletions cut 8 bases from V and 3 bases from J, with 9 bases between. The CDR3 consists of 12 residues. Primers: 60 Vbeta forward and 13 Jbeta reverse. TCRdb's table, derived via immunoSEQ multiplex PCR, lists solely in-frame clones and lacks some. There are fewer than 200,000 clones in the sample; about an eighth occur only once, and roughly 7.7% lies in the top ten. Sequencing was done on a sample of PBMCs. This TCR was sampled from a man aged 45-60 years in good health and CMV-seropositive. This chain connects TRBV15 to TRBJ2-3; possible D gene TRBD2, 5 bases. CDR3 region: CATRRGTDTQYF. The CDR3 DNA sequence: TGTGCCACCCGTCGGGGAACAGATACGCAGTATTTT.